Following are 31 T cell receptor beta chains from one sample sequenced in a study of shared clonotypes between healthy human individuals. The repertoire was sequenced with immunoSEQ multiplex PCR; TCRdb's copy has only in-frame clones and lacks some. The sample yields 2 million to 2.5 million clones, around 95% seen once. Material: naive CD4+ T cells sorted from blood. Subset meaning: CD45RA+ positively selected. These TCRs come from a man aged 18 to 30 in good health.

The rearrangement joins TRBV7-2 to TRBJ1-3, with D unresolved. The CDR3 covers 15 residues. CDR1 and CDR2 from the germline V gene are SGHTA and FQGNSA. The V and J ends lost 1 base and 0 bases respectively, with 7 bases between them. Written as DNA, the CDR3 is TGTGCCAGCAGCTTAGAGGGCTTCTCTGGAAACACCATATATTTT. The encoded protein is CASSLEGFSGNTIYF.

The chain has TRBV5-4 and TRBJ1-1; the D is unclear. Germline values: CDR1 SGHNT, CDR2 YYREEE (reference sequence). V was pared by 4 bases and J by 1 base, with 11 bases between. This CDR3 is 14 amino acids long. The CDR3 DNA follows: TGTGCCAGCAGCCCCCGTTGGGGGAACACTGAAGCTTTCTTT. Translated, it gives CASSPRWGNTEAFF.

CDR3 region: CATSTSGGFGEQYF. CDR3 sequence (DNA): TGCGCCACCTCAACTAGCGGGGGTTTCGGGGAGCAGTACTTC. The chain carries TRBV5-1 and TRBJ2-7; 11 bases are shared with TRBD2. From germline, CDR1 is SGHRS and CDR2 YFSETQ. Trimming removed 9 bases from V and 7 bases from J; junction bases left unmatched: 12. CDR3 length: 14 residues.

The chain carries TRBV25-1 and TRBJ1-1, with no clear D. V lost 2 bases and J lost 3, with 16 bases in between. Looked up from germline, CDR1 is MGHDK and CDR2 is SYGVNS. The CDR3 contains 16 residues. The CDR3 coding sequence is TGTGCCAGCAGTGAAATTGGGAAGGTCGGCGACACTGAAGCTTTCTTT. It is translated as CASSEIGKVGDTEAFF.

The V gene is TRBV21-1, the J gene TRBJ1-5; TRBD1, the D gene given by the table, was not confirmed from the DNA. TRBV21-1 is an annotated pseudogene. The length of the CDR3 is 14 residues. The CDR3 nucleotides read TGTGCCAGCAAAACAGGGGGGGGCTGGAGGCCCCAGCATTTT. It specifies CASKTGGGWRPQHF.

The chain joins TRBV27 to TRBJ2-7; a weak D match, TRBD1 (6 bases). Germline V gives CDR1 MNHEY, CDR2 SMNVEV (reference sequence). Trimming pared 0 bases from V and 7 bases from J, leaving 13 bases between. This CDR3 comprises 14 residues. CDR3: CASSLSSARGEQYF. The CDR3 nucleotides are TGTGCCAGCAGTTTATCGTCGGCTAGGGGGGAGCAGTACTTC.

The chain couples TRBV2 to TRBJ2-1; TRBD2 agrees at 10 bases. V gave up 2 bases and J gave up 7 bases; unmatched junction bases: 5. The CDR3 loop spans 15 amino acids. Germline V lookup: CDR1 SNHLY, CDR2 FYNNEI. CDR3 loop: CASSERTSGANEQFF. In DNA, the CDR3 is TGTGCCAGCAGTGAAAGGACTAGCGGTGCTAATGAGCAGTTCTTC.

This chain joins TRBV5-6 and TRBJ2-5; D perhaps matches TRBD2 (6 bases). Trimming pared 4 bases from V and 1 base from J, leaving 17 bases between. Per the germline V gene, CDR1 is SGHDT and CDR2 is YYEEEE. The CDR3 is 16 residues long. This CDR3 reads CASSESEEGGQETQYF. Here the CDR3 DNA reads TGTGCCAGCAGCGAGTCCGAGGAGGGAGGCCAAGAGACCCAGTACTTC.

About this clone: The sample carries other DNA sequences with the same CDR3. The chain employs TRBV19 and TRBJ1-5; D not resolved. The V and J ends lost 8 bases and 2 bases respectively, with 7 bases between them. This CDR3 spans 12 amino acids. The germline CDR1 and CDR2 sequences are LNHDA and SQIVND (reference sequence). CDR3 DNA: TGTGCCAGTTCGGGAGGCAATCAGCCCCAGCATTTT. Its protein is CASSGGNQPQHF.

This clone was counted once. The chain uses TRBV28 and TRBJ1-1; perhaps TRBD1 as D (6 bases). V was pared by 5 bases and J by 4 bases, with 17 bases between. Per the germline V gene, CDR1 is MDHEN and CDR2 is SYDVKM. The CDR3 has 15 residues. CDR3 nucleotide sequence: TGTGCCAGCAGTCCAACAGGGCTCGGGGGCACTGAAGCTTTCTTT. Its protein is CASSPTGLGGTEAFF.

The chain carries TRBV6-5 and TRBJ2-7; 9 bases are shared with TRBD2. Germline CDR1 reads MNHEY; CDR2 reads SVGAGI. The length of the CDR3 is 16 residues. V trimming: 2 bases; J trimming: 2 bases; junction bases outside the gene matches: 7. In DNA, the CDR3 is TGTGCCAGCAGTTACGGGGCTAGCGGGGCCACCTACGAGCAGTACTTC. Its translation: CASSYGASGATYEQYF.

The rearrangement uses TRBV6-1 and TRBJ1-3; TRBD1 matches 9 bases. The CDR3 runs 18 residues. V dropped 3 bases and J dropped 3; count of bases not matched to a gene: 12. Germline V gene data show CDR1 as MNHNS and CDR2 as SASEGT. The CDR3 protein is CASSDQPTQGAVGNTIYF. The CDR3 nucleotides read TGTGCCAGCAGTGACCAACCGACACAGGGGGCGGTTGGAAACACCATATATTTT.

J is TRBJ2-7 and V is TRBV4-2; no definite D call. This CDR3 spans 13 amino acids. Trimming left V 3 bases short and J 8 bases short, with 14 bases between. The germline V gene encodes CDR1 LGHNA and CDR2 YNFKEQ. CDR3 region: CASSHPQSGQQYF. The DNA for the CDR3 is TGTGCCAGCAGCCATCCACAATCCGGACAGCAGTACTTC.

This rearrangement joins TRBV2 to TRBJ1-2, with 10 bases identical to TRBD1. The CDR3 has 14 residues. After removal of 4 bases from V and 7 bases from J, the junction contained 6 bases not matched to a gene. Germline V gives CDR1 SNHLY, CDR2 FYNNEI. The CDR3 nucleotides read TGTGCCAGCAGTGGGGGACAGGGGAGTTCTGGCTACACCTTC. Its translation is CASSGGQGSSGYTF.

The chain couples TRBV7-2 to TRBJ2-3; 9 nucleotides agree with TRBD2. V lost 5 bases, J lost 4 bases, and 4 bases stayed unmatched. CDR3 length equals 14 residues. CDR1 SGHTA and CDR2 FQGNSA come from the germline V gene. The DNA of the CDR3 is TGTGCCAGCAGCGTCGGGACTAGCCCAGATACGCAGTATTTT. It translates to CASSVGTSPDTQYF.

J is TRBJ2-5 and V is TRBV14; D possibly matches TRBD1 or TRBD2 (5 bases each). The CDR3 loop spans 18 amino acids. Germline V gene lookup returns CDR1 SGHDN and CDR2 FVKESK. Trimming left V 0 bases short and J 2 bases short, with 19 bases between. Here the CDR3 DNA reads TGTGCCAGCAGCCAAGAAGCACAAAAGGTGGGGGTTCAAGAGACCCAGTACTTC. This sequence encodes CASSQEAQKVGVQETQYF.

As regards this clone: One end of the junction does not line up with germline, which may come from a read error. J is TRBJ1-1 and V is TRBV10-3; D call uncertain. The germline V gene encodes CDR1 ENHRY and CDR2 SYGVKD. There are 11 residues in the CDR3. CDR3 sequence reads: CAISDDTQAFF. CDR3 DNA: TGTGCCATCAGTGATGACACTCAAGCTTTCTTT.

The chain joins TRBV10-3 to TRBJ2-1; 7 nucleotides align to TRBD2. Trimming removed 4 bases from V and 2 bases from J; junction bases left unmatched: 14. Germline CDR1 and CDR2: ENHRY and SYGVKD. The length of the CDR3 is 18 residues. CDR3 coding DNA: TGTGCCATCAGTGCAATCTCGGGGACGGGGGGAACCTACAATGAGCAGTTCTTC. This translates into CAISAISGTGGTYNEQFF.

As for this clone: The same CDR3 arises from other DNA sequences in this sample as well. V is TRBV18 and J is TRBJ1-2; 10 bases match TRBD1. V dropped 3 bases and J dropped 4; count of bases not matched to a gene: 2. Germline V gene sequence: CDR1 KGHSH, CDR2 LQKENI. The CDR3 covers 14 residues. CDR3 DNA sequence: TGTGCCAGCTCACCGGGACAGGGGCCCTATGGCTACACCTTC. It is translated as CASSPGQGPYGYTF.

The V and J genes are TRBV6-5 and TRBJ1-5, with a possible D match to TRBD1 (5 bases). The CDR3 is 15 residues long. Per the germline V gene, CDR1 is MNHEY and CDR2 is SVGAGI. V shed 8 bases and J shed 1 base, with 15 bases lying between them. CDR3 bases: TGTGCCAGCTCCCCCACGGGGGGGAGCAATCAGCCCCAGCATTTT. It specifies CASSPTGGSNQPQHF.

V usage is TRBV18 and J usage is TRBJ2-3; 11 positions agree with TRBD2. There are 16 residues in the CDR3. Trimming cost V 3 bases and J 5 bases; bases outside gene matches: 7. Germline V gene data show CDR1 as KGHSH and CDR2 as LQKENI. The CDR3 sequence is CASSPQLAGAGDTQYF. In DNA, the CDR3 is TGTGCCAGCTCACCGCAACTAGCGGGGGCGGGAGATACGCAGTATTTT.

The chain combines TRBV18 with TRBJ1-6; tentatively, D is TRBD1 (5 bases). This CDR3 is built from 16 residues. Germline CDR1 reads KGHSH; CDR2 reads LQKENI. Trimming cost V 5 bases and J 9 bases, with 20 bases left between them. As DNA, the CDR3 is TGTGCCAGCTCAGCCCGGGAGGTCTCGAGGGGTTCACCCCTCCACTTT. Translation: CASSAREVSRGSPLHF.

The gene calls are TRBV30 and TRBJ1-2; D remains unclear. The CDR3 is 13 residues long. V was cut by 7 bases and J by 0 bases, with 12 bases left in between. Germline values: CDR1 GTSNPN, CDR2 SVGIG (reference sequence). CDR3 DNA: TGTGCCTCCTACCGAAACGCTAACTATGGCTACACCTTC. Residues: CASYRNANYGYTF.

The V call is TRBV4-3, the J call TRBJ1-2, with D unresolved. Per the germline V gene, CDR1 is LGHNA and CDR2 is YSLEER. The CDR3 runs to 14 residues. Trimming left V 0 bases short and J 8 bases short, with 13 bases between. This chain's CDR3 is CASSQDLTTRGYTF. CDR3 nucleotide sequence: TGCGCCAGCAGCCAAGATCTGACTACGCGAGGCTACACCTTC.

The gene calls are TRBV9 and TRBJ1-2; D call uncertain. The germline gives CDR1 SGDLS, CDR2 YYNGEE. V was pared by 0 bases and J by 1 base, with 10 bases between. The CDR3 extends over 15 amino acids. CDR3 sequence (DNA): TGTGCCAGCAGCGTAGCTGGTCGCGGTAACTATGGCTACACCTTC. Translation: CASSVAGRGNYGYTF.

The chain links TRBV6-5 to TRBJ1-3; 9 bases line up with TRBD1. This CDR3 contains 15 residues. Germline CDR1 is MNHEY and CDR2 is SVGAGI. V was pared by 10 bases and J by 0 bases, with 7 bases of the junction left unmatched. As DNA, the CDR3 is TGTGCCACCGGGACAGGGTTTCTCTCTGGAAACACCATATATTTT. It codes for CATGTGFLSGNTIYF.

Comments on this clone: This same CDR3 is encoded by further DNA sequences in the sample. The chain recombines TRBV6-6 with TRBJ2-1, with D perhaps matching TRBD1 or TRBD2 (5 bases each). CDR3 length: 14 amino acids. CDR1 MNHNY and CDR2 SVGAGI come from the germline V gene (reference sequence). V gave up 2 bases and J gave up 1 base, with 6 bases separating them. The CDR3 loop reads CASSYGGSYNEQFF. CDR3 nucleotide sequence: TGTGCCAGCAGTTACGGGGGATCCTACAATGAGCAGTTCTTC.

Worth noting for this clone: Within the sample, other DNA sequences also encode this same CDR3. The rearrangement uses TRBV7-9 and TRBJ1-1; no clear D gene. V gave up 5 bases and J gave up 4 bases, with 8 bases separating them. Germline CDR1 is SEHNR and CDR2 is FQNEAQ (reference sequence). The length of the CDR3 is 12 residues. CDR3 region: CASSLSGTEAFF. Written as DNA, the CDR3 is TGTGCCAGCAGCCTAAGTGGCACTGAAGCTTTCTTT.

V and J are TRBV18 and TRBJ2-1, with TRBD2 identical over 8 bases. The CDR3 runs to 15 residues. V shed 0 bases and J 7 bases; nucleotides not matched to a gene: 5. CDR1 and CDR2 from the germline V gene are KGHSH and LQKENI. The CDR3 region has the DNA TGTGCCAGCTCACCACCCGGGGGGGCTGGGAATGAGCAGTTCTTC. Its translation is CASSPPGGAGNEQFF.

CDR3 amino acids: CASSQDFGGSNEKLFF. The CDR3 bases are TGCGCCAGCAGCCAAGATTTCGGAGGGTCTAATGAAAAACTGTTTTTT. The genes are TRBV4-1 and TRBJ1-4, with D uncertain. This CDR3 region has 16 residues. Looked up from germline, CDR1 is MGHRA and CDR2 is YSYEKL. The V gene lost 0 bases and the J gene lost 3 bases, with 11 bases spanning the gap.

This chain links TRBV9 with TRBJ1-6, with a tentative D call TRBD1 (5 bases). Trimming pared 3 bases from V and 5 bases from J, leaving 9 bases between. Per germline, CDR1 SGDLS and CDR2 YYNGEE. The CDR3 covers 14 residues. The CDR3 DNA sequence: TGTGCCAGCAGCGGCGGGGGAAATAATTCACCCCTCCACTTT. It encodes CASSGGGNNSPLHF.